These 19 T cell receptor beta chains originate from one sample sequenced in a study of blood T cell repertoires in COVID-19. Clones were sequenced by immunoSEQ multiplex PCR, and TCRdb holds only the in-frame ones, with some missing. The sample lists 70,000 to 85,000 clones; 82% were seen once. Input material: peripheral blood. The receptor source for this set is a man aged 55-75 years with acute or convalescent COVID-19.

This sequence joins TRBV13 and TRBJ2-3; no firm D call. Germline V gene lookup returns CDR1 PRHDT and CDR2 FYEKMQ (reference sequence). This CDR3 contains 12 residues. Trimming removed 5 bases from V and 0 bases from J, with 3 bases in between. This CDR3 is CASSLSTDTQYF. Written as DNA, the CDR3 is TGTGCCAGCAGCCTCAGCACAGATACGCAGTATTTT.

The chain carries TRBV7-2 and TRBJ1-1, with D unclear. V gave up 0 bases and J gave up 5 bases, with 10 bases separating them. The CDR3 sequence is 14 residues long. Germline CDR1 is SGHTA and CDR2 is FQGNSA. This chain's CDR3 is CASSLAAGFTEAFF. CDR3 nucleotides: TGTGCCAGCAGCTTAGCGGCAGGATTTACTGAAGCTTTCTTT.

The CDR3 sequence: CASSGSQGAYFEQYF. The CDR3 nucleotides read TGTGCCAGCAGCGGCTCCCAGGGGGCTTATTTCGAGCAGTACTTC. The rearrangement joins TRBV7-9 to TRBJ2-7, with 8 bases that match TRBD1. Per the germline V gene, CDR1 is SEHNR and CDR2 is FQNEAQ (reference sequence). The CDR3 consists of 15 residues. V dropped 5 bases and J dropped 6; count of bases not matched to a gene: 12.

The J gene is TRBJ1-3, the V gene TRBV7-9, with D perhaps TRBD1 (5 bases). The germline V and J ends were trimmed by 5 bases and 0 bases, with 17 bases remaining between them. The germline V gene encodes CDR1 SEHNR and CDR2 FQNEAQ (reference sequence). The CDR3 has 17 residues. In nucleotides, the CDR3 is TGTGCCAGCAGCGCCCCGACTGGGGCTGTCTCTGGAAACACCATATATTTT. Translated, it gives CASSAPTGAVSGNTIYF.

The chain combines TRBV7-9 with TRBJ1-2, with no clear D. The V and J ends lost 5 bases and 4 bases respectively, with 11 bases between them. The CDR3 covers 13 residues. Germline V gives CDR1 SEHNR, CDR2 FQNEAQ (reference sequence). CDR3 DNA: TGTGCCAGCAGCCCCCGCTTGGCCTATGGCTACACCTTC. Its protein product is CASSPRLAYGYTF.

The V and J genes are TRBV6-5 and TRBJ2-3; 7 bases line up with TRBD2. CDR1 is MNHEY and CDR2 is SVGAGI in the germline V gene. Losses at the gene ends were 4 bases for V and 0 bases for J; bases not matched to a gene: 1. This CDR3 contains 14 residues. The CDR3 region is CASSFGGSTDTQYF. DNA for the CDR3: TGTGCCAGCAGTTTCGGGGGGAGCACAGATACGCAGTATTTT.

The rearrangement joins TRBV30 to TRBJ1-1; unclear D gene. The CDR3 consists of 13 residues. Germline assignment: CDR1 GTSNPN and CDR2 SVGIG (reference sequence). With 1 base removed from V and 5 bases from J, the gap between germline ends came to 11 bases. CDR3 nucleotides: TGTGCCTGGAGTGGGCGGGTCGGTACTGAAGCTTTCTTT. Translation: CAWSGRVGTEAFF.

This CDR3 is CASSYPGQAGGYGYTF. CDR3 nucleotide sequence: TGTGCCAGCAGTTACCCTGGACAGGCCGGAGGCTATGGCTACACCTTC. This chain connects TRBV6-2 or TRBV6-3 to TRBJ1-2; 7 bases are shared with TRBD1. The germline V gene has CDR1 MNHEY and CDR2 SVGEGT. This CDR3 region has 16 residues. The trim removed 2 bases at V and 4 bases at J, leaving 10 bases unmatched.

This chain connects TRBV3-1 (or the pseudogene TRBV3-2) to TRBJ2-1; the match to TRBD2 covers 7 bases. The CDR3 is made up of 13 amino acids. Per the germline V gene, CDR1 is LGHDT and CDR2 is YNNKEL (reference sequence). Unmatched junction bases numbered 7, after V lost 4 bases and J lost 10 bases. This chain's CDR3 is CASSLPTSNEQFF. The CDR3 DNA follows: TGTGCCAGCAGCCTACCGACTAGCAACGAGCAGTTCTTC.

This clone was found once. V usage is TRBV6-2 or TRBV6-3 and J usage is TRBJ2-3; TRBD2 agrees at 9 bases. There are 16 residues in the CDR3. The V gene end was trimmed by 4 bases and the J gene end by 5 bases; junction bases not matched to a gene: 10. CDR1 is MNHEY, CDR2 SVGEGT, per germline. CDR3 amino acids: CASSFGTSLVGDTQYF. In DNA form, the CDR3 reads TGTGCCAGCAGTTTCGGGACTAGCCTTGTGGGAGATACGCAGTATTTT.

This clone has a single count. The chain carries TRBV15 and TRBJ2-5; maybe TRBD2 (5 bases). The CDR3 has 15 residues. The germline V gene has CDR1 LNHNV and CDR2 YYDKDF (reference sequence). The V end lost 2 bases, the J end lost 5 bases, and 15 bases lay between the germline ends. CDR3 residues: CATSRPPTTGETQYF. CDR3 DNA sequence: TGTGCCACCAGCAGACCTCCGACAACGGGGGAGACCCAGTACTTC. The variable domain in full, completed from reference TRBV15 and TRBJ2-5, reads DAMVIQNPRYQVTQFGKPVTLSCSQTLNHNVMYWYQQKSSQAPKLLFHYYDKDFNNEADTPDNFQSRRPNTSFCFLDIRSPGLGDTAMYLCATSRPPTTGETQYFGPGTRLLVL.

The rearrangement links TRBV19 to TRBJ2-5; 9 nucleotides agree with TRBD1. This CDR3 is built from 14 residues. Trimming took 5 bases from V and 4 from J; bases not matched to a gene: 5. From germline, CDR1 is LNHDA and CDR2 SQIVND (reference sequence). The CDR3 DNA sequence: TGTGCCAGTAGTCCCCGGACAGGGGTAGAGACCCAGTACTTC. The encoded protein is CASSPRTGVETQYF.

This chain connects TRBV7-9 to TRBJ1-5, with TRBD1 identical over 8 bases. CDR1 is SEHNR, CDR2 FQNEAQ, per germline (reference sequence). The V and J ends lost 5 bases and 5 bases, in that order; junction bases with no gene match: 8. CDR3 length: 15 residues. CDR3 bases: TGTGCCAGCAGCACAGGGGGGACAGACCATCAGCCCCAGCATTTT. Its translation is CASSTGGTDHQPQHF.

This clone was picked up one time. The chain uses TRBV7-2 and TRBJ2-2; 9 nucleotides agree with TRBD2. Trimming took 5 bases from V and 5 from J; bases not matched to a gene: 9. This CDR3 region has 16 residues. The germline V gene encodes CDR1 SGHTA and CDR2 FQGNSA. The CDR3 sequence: CASSPRLAEGTGELFF. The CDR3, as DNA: TGTGCCAGCAGCCCCAGACTAGCGGAAGGGACCGGGGAGCTGTTTTTT.

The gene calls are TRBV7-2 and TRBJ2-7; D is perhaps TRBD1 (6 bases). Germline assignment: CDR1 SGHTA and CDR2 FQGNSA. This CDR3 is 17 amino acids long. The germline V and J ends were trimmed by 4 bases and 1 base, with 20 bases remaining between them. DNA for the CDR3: TGTGCCAGCAGCTCCCGGGACCCGTGGGGGCCTTCCTACGAGCAGTACTTC. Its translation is CASSSRDPWGPSYEQYF.

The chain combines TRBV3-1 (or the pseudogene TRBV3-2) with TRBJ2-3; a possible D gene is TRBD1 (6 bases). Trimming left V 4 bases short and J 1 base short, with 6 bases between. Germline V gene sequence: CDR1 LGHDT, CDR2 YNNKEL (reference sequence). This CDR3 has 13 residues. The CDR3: CASSRQGTDTQYF. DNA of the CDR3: TGTGCCAGCAGCCGACAGGGCACAGATACGCAGTATTTT.

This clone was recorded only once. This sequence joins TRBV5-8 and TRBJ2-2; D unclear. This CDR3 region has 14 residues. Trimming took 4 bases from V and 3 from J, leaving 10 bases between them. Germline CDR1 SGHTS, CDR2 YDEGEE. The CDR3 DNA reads TGTGCCAGCAGCAGAGGAACATACACCGGGGAGCTGTTTTTT. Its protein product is CASSRGTYTGELFF.

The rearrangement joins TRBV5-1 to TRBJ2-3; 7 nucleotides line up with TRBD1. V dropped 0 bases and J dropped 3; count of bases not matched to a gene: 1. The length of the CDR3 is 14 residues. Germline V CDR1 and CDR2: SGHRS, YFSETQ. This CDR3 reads CASSLAQGTDTQYF. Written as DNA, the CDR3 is TGCGCCAGCAGCTTGGCACAGGGGACAGATACGCAGTATTTT.

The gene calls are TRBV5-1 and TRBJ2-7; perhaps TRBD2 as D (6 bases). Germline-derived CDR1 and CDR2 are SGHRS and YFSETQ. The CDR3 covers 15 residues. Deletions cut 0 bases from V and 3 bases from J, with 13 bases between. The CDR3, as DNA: TGCGCCAGCAGCTTGGTGGCGGGACCCAACTACGAGCAGTACTTC. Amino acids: CASSLVAGPNYEQYF. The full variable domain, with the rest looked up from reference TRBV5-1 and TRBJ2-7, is KAGVTQTPRYLIKTRGQQVTLSCSPISGHRSVSWYQQTPGQGLQFLFEYFSETQRNKGNFPGRFSGRQFSNSRSEMNVSTLELGDSALYLCASSLVAGPNYEQYFGPGTRLTVT.